The 21 T cell receptor beta chains presented below share a single source sample, sequenced in a study of memory CD4+ T cells and cytomegalovirus serostatus. The sort gate was single viable CD3+CD4+CD8-CD45RO+ cells for memory CD4+ T cells. Sequencing was performed with immunoSEQ multiplex PCR; in TCRdb, only in-frame clones are kept and a portion is missing. Here the sample spans about 58,000 clones, less than 85% being singletons. Sequencing used memory CD4+ T cells from blood. These receptors were collected from an adult in good health and CMV-seronegative. Some clones in this sample may be carry-over from other donors' samples.

This clone appeared a single time. The V and J genes are TRBV29-1 and TRBJ2-1; no firm D call. V was shortened by 5 bases and J by 4 bases, with 6 bases between the two germline ends. CDR3 length: 11 amino acids. Germline V lookup: CDR1 SQVTM, CDR2 ANQGSEA. The CDR3 sequence: CSVQLYNEQFF. The DNA for the CDR3 is TGCAGCGTTCAGTTATACAATGAGCAGTTCTTC.

J is TRBJ1-1 and V is TRBV7-8; 7 nucleotides agree with TRBD1. Germline CDR1 and CDR2: SGHVS and FQNEAQ. The J segment lost 3 bases and the V segment lost 5 bases, leaving 6 bases of the junction unmatched. The length of the CDR3 is 14 residues. CDR3 coding DNA: TGTGCCAGCAGCCGAAGAGACAGGGACACTGAAGCTTTCTTT. It is translated as CASSRRDRDTEAFF.

The rearrangement uses TRBV19 and TRBJ2-7, with 12 bases aligning to TRBD2. Trimming took 4 bases from V and 3 from J; bases not matched to a gene: 4. Per the germline V gene, CDR1 is LNHDA and CDR2 is SQIVND (reference sequence). The CDR3 spans 15 residues. For the CDR3, the DNA is TGTGCCAGTAGTACCGGACTAGCGGGACTCTACGAGCAGTACTTC. This sequence encodes CASSTGLAGLYEQYF. Looking up the rest from reference TRBV19 and TRBJ2-7 gives the full variable domain: DGGITQSPKYLFRKEGQNVTLSCEQNLNHDAMYWYRQDPGQGLRLIYYSQIVNDFQKGDIAEGYSVSREKKESFPLTVTSAQKNPTAFYLCASSTGLAGLYEQYFGPGTRLTVT.

The V gene is TRBV27, the J gene TRBJ2-3; unclear D gene. Between the trimmed V and J ends, which lost 7 bases and 4 bases, there was a span of 18 bases. Germline loops: CDR1 MNHEY, CDR2 SMNVEV (reference sequence). The CDR3 contains 15 residues. CDR3 in DNA: TGTGCCAGCAAACTGAACCCCCGAGGTTCAGATACGCAGTATTTT. Translating gives CASKLNPRGSDTQYF.

V is TRBV2 and J is TRBJ1-5; D is unresolved. This CDR3 comprises 14 residues. CDR1 is SNHLY, CDR2 FYNNEI, per germline. V gave up 2 bases and J gave up 3 bases, with 8 bases separating them. The CDR3 nucleotides read TGTGCCAGCAGTGAAAGGCGGGTCAATCAGCCCCAGCATTTT. Translated: CASSERRVNQPQHF.

The chain links TRBV7-2 to TRBJ2-5, with D possibly TRBD1 on 6 matching bases. The CDR3 runs 13 residues. V was clipped by 4 bases and J by 4 bases, with 10 bases between them. CDR1 SGHTA and CDR2 FQGNSA come from the germline V gene. DNA for the CDR3: TGTGCCAGCAGCTCCCGCAGGGGAGAGACCCAGTACTTC. Residues: CASSSRRGETQYF.

This rearrangement joins TRBV30 to TRBJ1-2; a weak D match, TRBD1 (5 bases). The CDR3 extends over 14 amino acids. CDR1 and CDR2 from the germline V gene are GTSNPN and SVGIG (reference sequence). Trimming pared 8 bases from V and 4 bases from J, leaving 20 bases between. The CDR3 loop is CAQQGARLGYGYTF. The CDR3 DNA is TGTGCCCAGCAAGGGGCGAGGTTAGGCTATGGCTACACCTTC.

The chain links TRBV7-9 to TRBJ1-6; TRBD1 is a possible D gene (5 bases). Germline values: CDR1 SEHNR, CDR2 FQNEAQ (reference sequence). V gave up 5 bases and J gave up 9 bases, with 20 bases separating them. This CDR3 contains 16 residues. CDR3 amino acids: CASSPQRGGSGSPLHF. The CDR3 DNA reads as TGTGCCAGCAGCCCGCAGCGGGGGGGGAGCGGTTCACCCCTCCACTTT.

On this clone itself: The sample contains more than one DNA sequence encoding this CDR3. J is TRBJ1-3 and V is TRBV18; D is unresolved. This CDR3 is 15 amino acids long. Trimming left V 8 bases short and J 0 bases short, with 14 bases between. Germline CDR1 and CDR2: KGHSH and LQKENI. The CDR3 region is CASTPGLGSGNTIYF. The CDR3 DNA sequence: TGTGCCAGCACGCCCGGACTGGGCTCTGGAAACACCATATATTTT.

CDR3 sequence reads: CAWSDGLNQPQHF. The DNA for the CDR3 is TGTGCCTGGAGCGACGGGCTTAATCAGCCCCAGCATTTT. V gene TRBV30 combines with J gene TRBJ1-5, with no clear D. This CDR3 has 13 amino acids. V lost 3 bases and J lost 4, with 10 bases in between. The germline gives CDR1 GTSNPN, CDR2 SVGIG (reference sequence).

V gene TRBV28 combines with J gene TRBJ2-7, with 9 bases fitting TRBD1. Germline CDR1 is MDHEN and CDR2 is SYDVKM. This CDR3 spans 18 amino acids. V lost 10 bases, J lost 5 bases, and 24 bases stayed unmatched. Here the CDR3 DNA reads TGTGCCACCACGGGACAGGGAAAAGGAACGAAAAGGATGGACGAGCAGTACTTC. Its translation is CATTGQGKGTKRMDEQYF.

Of note for this clone: The same CDR3 is also encoded by other DNA sequences in this sample. The rearrangement joins TRBV5-4 to TRBJ2-7; perhaps D is TRBD1 or TRBD2 (7 bases each). V lost 3 bases to trimming and J lost 6 bases, with 19 bases between them. Per germline, CDR1 SGHNT and CDR2 YYREEE (reference sequence). The CDR3 sequence is 15 residues long. The CDR3 loop reads CASSWIRQGGGEQYF. CDR3 sequence (DNA): TGTGCCAGCAGCTGGATTAGACAGGGAGGGGGCGAGCAGTACTTC.

This chain connects TRBV28 to TRBJ2-2; 9 bases agree with TRBD2. The trim removed 6 bases at V and 7 bases at J, leaving 9 bases unmatched. The CDR3 runs 15 residues. Germline V gene lookup returns CDR1 MDHEN and CDR2 SYDVKM. CDR3 protein: CASSPSGTSIGELFF. Here the CDR3 DNA reads TGTGCCAGCAGCCCCAGTGGGACTAGCATCGGGGAGCTGTTTTTT. The whole variable domain, filled in from reference TRBV28 and TRBJ2-2, reads DVKVTQSSRYLVKRTGEKVFLECVQDMDHENMFWYRQDPGLGLRLIYFSYDVKMKEKGDIPEGYSVSREKKERFSLILESASTNQTSMYLCASSPSGTSIGELFFGEGSRLTVL.

CDR3 sequence (DNA): TGTGCCAGCAGCTTGGGGGGCGGCTCTGGAAACACCATATATTTT. This encodes CASSLGGGSGNTIYF. The chain joins TRBV7-2 to TRBJ1-3; D is perhaps TRBD1 (6 bases). The V end lost 3 bases, the J end lost 0 bases, and 9 bases lay between the germline ends. This CDR3 contains 15 residues. The germline V gene encodes CDR1 SGHTA and CDR2 FQGNSA.

The gene calls are TRBV28 and TRBJ2-1; TRBD2 agrees at 7 bases. Germline trimming cut 5 bases from V and 4 bases from J; bases unmatched to any gene: 8. The CDR3 is made up of 15 amino acids. Germline V CDR1 and CDR2: MDHEN, SYDVKM. CDR3 amino acids: CASSTLGRRYNEQFF. The DNA of the CDR3 is TGTGCCAGCAGTACACTCGGGAGGCGATACAATGAGCAGTTCTTC.

The chain uses TRBV7-2 and TRBJ2-7; a weak D match, TRBD2 (6 bases). V was shortened by 2 bases and J by 4 bases, with 18 bases between the two germline ends. Germline lookup yields CDR1 SGHTA and CDR2 FQGNSA. The CDR3 has 16 residues. For the CDR3, the DNA is TGTGCCAGCAGCTTAAGTAGCGGATCAGTACTATACGAGCAGTACTTC. Amino acids: CASSLSSGSVLYEQYF.

This clone was counted a few times. The chain has TRBV7-2 and TRBJ1-3; no firm D call. Deletions cut 1 base from V and 2 bases from J, with 9 bases between. There are 15 residues in the CDR3. The germline V gene has CDR1 SGHTA and CDR2 FQGNSA. The CDR3 reads CASSLGGWTGNTIYF. Here the CDR3 DNA reads TGTGCCAGCAGCTTAGGGGGTTGGACTGGAAACACCATATATTTT.

The V call is TRBV9, the J call TRBJ2-5; TRBD2 agrees at 8 bases. V shed 0 bases and J 4 bases; nucleotides not matched to a gene: 11. Germline V lookup: CDR1 SGDLS, CDR2 YYNGEE. This CDR3 spans 17 amino acids. The CDR3 nucleotides are TGTGCCAGCAGCGTAGCAGGGAGCGGGAGTTCGCGAGAGACCCAGTACTTC. Protein: CASSVAGSGSSRETQYF.

The chain has TRBV7-2 and TRBJ2-7, with D possibly being TRBD2 (6 bases). Germline CDR1 SGHTA, CDR2 FQGNSA. Trimming left V 5 bases short and J 0 bases short, with 14 bases between. The CDR3 has 15 amino acids. CDR3 DNA sequence: TGTGCCAGCAGCCCGGGACTTAACCCCTCCTACGAGCAGTACTTC. Translating it yields CASSPGLNPSYEQYF.

This sequence joins TRBV7-3 and TRBJ2-2; no firm D call. V lost 5 bases and J lost 8, with 9 bases in between. The CDR3 length is 12 residues. The V gene's germline CDR1 is SGHTA and CDR2 FQGTGA. DNA for the CDR3: TGTGCCAGCAGCCTCGCAGCTGGGGAGCTGTTTTTT. Protein sequence: CASSLAAGELFF. The full variable domain, its missing parts supplied by reference TRBV7-3 and TRBJ2-2, is GAGVSQTPSNKVTEKGKYVELRCDPISGHTALYWYRQSLGQGPEFLIYFQGTGAADDSGLPNDRFFAVRPEGSVSTLKIQRTERGDSAVYLCASSLAAGELFFGEGSRLTVL.

This chain links TRBV7-3 with TRBJ2-2; TRBD2 aligns across 10 bases. This CDR3 is 18 amino acids long. J gave up 0 bases and V 2 bases, and 6 bases lay outside the gene matches. Germline CDR1 reads SGHTA; CDR2 reads FQGTGA. The CDR3, as DNA: TGTGCCAGCAGCTTACTCCCGACTAGCGGGCCGAACACCGGGGAGCTGTTTTTT. Translating it yields CASSLLPTSGPNTGELFF.